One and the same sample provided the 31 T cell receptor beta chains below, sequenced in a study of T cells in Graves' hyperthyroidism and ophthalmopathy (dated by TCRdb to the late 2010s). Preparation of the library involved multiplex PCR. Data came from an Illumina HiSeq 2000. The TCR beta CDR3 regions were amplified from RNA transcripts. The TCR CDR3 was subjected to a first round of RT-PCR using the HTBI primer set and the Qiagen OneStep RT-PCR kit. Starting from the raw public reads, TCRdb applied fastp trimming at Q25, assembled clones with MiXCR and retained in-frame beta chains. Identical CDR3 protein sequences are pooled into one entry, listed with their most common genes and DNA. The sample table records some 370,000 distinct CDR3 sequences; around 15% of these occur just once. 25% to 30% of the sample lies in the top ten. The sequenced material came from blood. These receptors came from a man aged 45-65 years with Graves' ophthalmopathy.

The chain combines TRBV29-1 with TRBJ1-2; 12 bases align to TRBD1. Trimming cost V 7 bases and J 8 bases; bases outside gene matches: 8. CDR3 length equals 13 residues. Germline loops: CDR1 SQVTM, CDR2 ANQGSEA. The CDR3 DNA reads TGCAGCGCTGGGGGGGACAGGGGGCTCGGCTACACCTTC. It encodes CSAGGDRGLGYTF.

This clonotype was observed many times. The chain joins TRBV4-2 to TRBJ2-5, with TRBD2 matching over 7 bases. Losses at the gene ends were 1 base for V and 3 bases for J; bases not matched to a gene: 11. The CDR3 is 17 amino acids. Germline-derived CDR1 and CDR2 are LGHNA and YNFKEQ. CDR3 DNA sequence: TGTGCCAGCAGCCAAGTCTATGGGGCTAGCGGAGAAGAGACCCAGTACTTC. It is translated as CASSQVYGASGEETQYF.

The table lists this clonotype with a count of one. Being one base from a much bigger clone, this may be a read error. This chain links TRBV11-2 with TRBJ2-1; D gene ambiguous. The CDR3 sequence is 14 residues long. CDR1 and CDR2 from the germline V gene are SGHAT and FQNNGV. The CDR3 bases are TGTGCCAGCAGCCAGAAGGACGGAATCGATGAGCGGTTCTTC. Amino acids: CASSQKDGIDERFF.

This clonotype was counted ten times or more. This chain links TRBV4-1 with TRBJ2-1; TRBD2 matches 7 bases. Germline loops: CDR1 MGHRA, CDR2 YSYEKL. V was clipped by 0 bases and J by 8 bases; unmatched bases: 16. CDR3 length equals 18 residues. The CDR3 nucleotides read TGCGCCAGCAGCCAAGAAACTCGTCTGGCGGGAGTTTTGGATGAGCAGTTCTTC. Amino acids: CASSQETRLAGVLDEQFF.

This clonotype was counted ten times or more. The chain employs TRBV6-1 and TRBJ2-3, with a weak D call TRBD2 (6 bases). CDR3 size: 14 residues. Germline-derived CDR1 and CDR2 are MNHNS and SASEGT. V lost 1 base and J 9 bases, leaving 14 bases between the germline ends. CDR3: CASSEGGGIGTQYF. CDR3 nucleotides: TGTGCCAGCAGTGAAGGAGGCGGGATAGGGACGCAGTATTTT.

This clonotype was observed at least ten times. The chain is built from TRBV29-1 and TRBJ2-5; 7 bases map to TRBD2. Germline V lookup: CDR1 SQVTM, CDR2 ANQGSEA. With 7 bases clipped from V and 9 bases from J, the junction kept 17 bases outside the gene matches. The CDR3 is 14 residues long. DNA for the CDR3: TGCAGCGGCCGCGAGAGGGAGGGTCCTCTACCCCAGTACTTC. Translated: CSGREREGPLPQYF.

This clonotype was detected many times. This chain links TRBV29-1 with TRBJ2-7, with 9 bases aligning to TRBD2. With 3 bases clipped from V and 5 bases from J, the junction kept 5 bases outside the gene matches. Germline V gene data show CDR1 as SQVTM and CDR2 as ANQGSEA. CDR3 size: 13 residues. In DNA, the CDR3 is TGCAGCGTTGACGCAGCGGGAGGCCACGAGCAGTACTTC. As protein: CSVDAAGGHEQYF.

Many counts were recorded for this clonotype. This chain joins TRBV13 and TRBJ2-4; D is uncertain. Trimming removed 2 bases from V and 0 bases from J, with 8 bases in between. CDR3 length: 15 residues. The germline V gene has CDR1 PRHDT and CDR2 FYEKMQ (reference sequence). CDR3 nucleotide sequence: TGTGCCAGCAGCTTATATTCAGAAGCCAAAAACATTCAGTACTTC. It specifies CASSLYSEAKNIQYF.

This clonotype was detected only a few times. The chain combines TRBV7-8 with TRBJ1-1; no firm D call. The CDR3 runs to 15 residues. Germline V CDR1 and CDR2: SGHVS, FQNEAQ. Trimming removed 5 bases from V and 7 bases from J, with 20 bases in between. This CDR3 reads CASSPRALPAVEAFF. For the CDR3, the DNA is TGTGCCAGCAGCCCGCGGGCCCTTCCGGCGGTTGAAGCTTTCTTT. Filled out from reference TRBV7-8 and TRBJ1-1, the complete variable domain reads GAGVSQSPRYKVAKRGQDVALRCDPISGHVSLFWYQQALGQGPEFLTYFQNEAQLDKSGLPSDRFFAERPEGSVSTLKIQRTQQEDSAVYLCASSPRALPAVEAFFGQGTRLTVV.

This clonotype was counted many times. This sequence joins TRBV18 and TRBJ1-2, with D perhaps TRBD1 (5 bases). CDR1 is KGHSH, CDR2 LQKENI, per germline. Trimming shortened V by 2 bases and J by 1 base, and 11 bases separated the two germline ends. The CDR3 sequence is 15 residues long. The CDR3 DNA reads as TGTGCCAGCTCACCATACGCGGGGGATAACTATGGCTACACCTTC. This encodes CASSPYAGDNYGYTF.

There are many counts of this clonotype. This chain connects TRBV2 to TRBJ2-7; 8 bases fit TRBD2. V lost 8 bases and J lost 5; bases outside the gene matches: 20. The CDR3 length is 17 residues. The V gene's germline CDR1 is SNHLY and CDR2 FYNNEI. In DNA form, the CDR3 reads TGTGCCAGCGCGGTAGGGGTTAGCGGGATCTCAGGGGACGAGCAGTACTTC. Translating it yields CASAVGVSGISGDEQYF.

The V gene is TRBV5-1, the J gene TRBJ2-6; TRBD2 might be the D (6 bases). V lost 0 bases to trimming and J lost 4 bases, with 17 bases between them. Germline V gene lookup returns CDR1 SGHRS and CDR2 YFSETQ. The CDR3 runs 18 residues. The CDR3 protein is CASSLARDARGGANVLTF. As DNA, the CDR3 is TGCGCCAGCAGCTTGGCCCGGGACGCTCGGGGGGGGGCCAACGTCCTGACTTTC.

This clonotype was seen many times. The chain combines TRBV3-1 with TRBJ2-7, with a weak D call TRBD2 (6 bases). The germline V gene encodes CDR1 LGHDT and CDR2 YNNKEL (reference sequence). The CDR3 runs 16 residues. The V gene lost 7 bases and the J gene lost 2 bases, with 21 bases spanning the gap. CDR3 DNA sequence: TGTGCCAGCACCCATACCCGGGAGAGTCGTCCCTACGAGCAGTACTTC. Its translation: CASTHTRESRPYEQYF.

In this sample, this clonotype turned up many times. Here the CDR3 reads CASSQDHRQTEAFF. The CDR3 DNA reads TGCGCCAGCAGCCAAGATCACCGACAGACAGAAGCTTTCTTT. The rearrangement links TRBV4-1 to TRBJ1-1, with a weak D call TRBD1 (5 bases). Looked up from germline, CDR1 is MGHRA and CDR2 is YSYEKL. V was shortened by 0 bases and J by 8 bases, with 13 bases between the two germline ends. There are 14 residues in the CDR3.

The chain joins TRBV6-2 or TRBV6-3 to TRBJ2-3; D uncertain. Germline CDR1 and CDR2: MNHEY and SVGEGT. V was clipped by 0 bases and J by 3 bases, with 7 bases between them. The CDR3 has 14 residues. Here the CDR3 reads CASSYSRLTDTQYF. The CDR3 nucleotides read TGTGCCAGCAGTTACTCGAGGTTGACAGATACGCAGTATTTT.

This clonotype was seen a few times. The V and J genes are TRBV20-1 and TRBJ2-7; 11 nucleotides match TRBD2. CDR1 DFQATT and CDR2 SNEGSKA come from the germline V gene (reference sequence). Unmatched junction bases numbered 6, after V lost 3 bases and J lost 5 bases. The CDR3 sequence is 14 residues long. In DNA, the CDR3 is TGCAGTGCTAGCCCGACTAGCGGGATCCACGAGCAGTACTTC. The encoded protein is CSASPTSGIHEQYF.

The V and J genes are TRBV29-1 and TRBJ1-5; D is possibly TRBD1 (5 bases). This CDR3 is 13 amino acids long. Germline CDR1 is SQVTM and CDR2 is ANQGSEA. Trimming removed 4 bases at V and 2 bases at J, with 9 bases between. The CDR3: CSVVGGGNQPQHF. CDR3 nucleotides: TGCAGCGTTGTCGGGGGGGGCAATCAGCCCCAGCATTTT.

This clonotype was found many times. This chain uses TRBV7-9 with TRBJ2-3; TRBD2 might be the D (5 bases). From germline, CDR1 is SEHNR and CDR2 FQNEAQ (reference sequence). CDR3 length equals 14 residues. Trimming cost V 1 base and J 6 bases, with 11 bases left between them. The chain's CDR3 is CASSLENPGDTQYF. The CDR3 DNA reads TGTGCCAGCAGCTTAGAAAACCCGGGGGATACGCAGTATTTT.

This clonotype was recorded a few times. CDR3 sequence (DNA): TGCGCCAGCAGCTTGATACGCGGGAATGATGAGCAGTTCTTC. Translation gives CASSLIRGNDEQFF. The rearrangement uses TRBV5-1 and TRBJ2-1; D is possibly TRBD2 (6 bases). The CDR3 spans 14 residues. From germline, CDR1 is SGHRS and CDR2 YFSETQ. V lost 1 base and J 8 bases, leaving 13 bases between the germline ends.

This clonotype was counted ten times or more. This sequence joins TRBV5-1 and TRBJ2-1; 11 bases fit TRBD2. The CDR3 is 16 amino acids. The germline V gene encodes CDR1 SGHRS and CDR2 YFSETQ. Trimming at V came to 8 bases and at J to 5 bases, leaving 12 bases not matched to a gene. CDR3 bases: TGCGCCAGTTCTCTAGCGGGAGGCAACCCTAACAATGAGCAGTTCTTC. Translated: CASSLAGGNPNNEQFF.

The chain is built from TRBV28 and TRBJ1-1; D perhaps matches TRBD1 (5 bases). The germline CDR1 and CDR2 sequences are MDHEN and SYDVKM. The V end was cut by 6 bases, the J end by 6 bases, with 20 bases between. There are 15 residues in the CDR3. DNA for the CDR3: TGTGCCAGCAGCCGAGGGACGGAAAGCCCCCCTGAAGCTTTCTTT. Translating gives CASSRGTESPPEAFF.

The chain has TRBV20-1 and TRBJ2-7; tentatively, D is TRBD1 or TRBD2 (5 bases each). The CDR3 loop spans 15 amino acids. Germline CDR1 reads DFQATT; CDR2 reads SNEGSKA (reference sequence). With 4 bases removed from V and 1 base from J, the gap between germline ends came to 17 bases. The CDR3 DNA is TGCAGTGCTACCGAATGGGGGACGGCATCCTACGAGCAGTACTTC. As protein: CSATEWGTASYEQYF.

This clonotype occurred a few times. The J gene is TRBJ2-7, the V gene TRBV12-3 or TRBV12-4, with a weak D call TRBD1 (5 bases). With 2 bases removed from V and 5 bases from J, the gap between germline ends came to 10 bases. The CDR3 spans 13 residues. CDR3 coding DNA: TGTGCCAGCAGTTTACAGGGCGGTGACGAGCAGTACTTC. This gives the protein CASSLQGGDEQYF.

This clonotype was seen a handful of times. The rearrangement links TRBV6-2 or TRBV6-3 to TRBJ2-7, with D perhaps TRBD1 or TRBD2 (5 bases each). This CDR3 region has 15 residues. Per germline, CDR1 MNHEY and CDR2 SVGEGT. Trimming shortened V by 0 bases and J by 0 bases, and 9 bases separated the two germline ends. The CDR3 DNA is TGTGCCAGCAGTTACTCGGGGGAGAGCTCCTACGAGCAGTACTTC. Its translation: CASSYSGESSYEQYF.

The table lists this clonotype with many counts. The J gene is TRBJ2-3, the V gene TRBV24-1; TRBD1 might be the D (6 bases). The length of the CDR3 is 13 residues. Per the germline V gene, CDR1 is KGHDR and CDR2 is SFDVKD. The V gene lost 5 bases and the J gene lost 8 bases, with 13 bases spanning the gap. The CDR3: CATSAHREITQYF. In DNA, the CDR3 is TGTGCCACCAGTGCTCACAGGGAAATTACGCAGTATTTT.

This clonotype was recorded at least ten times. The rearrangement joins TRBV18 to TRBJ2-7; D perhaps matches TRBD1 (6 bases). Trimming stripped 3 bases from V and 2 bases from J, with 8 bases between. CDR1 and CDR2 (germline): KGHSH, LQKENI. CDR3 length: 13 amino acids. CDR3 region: CASSPDSPYEQYF. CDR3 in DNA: TGTGCCAGCTCACCGGACAGCCCCTACGAGCAGTACTTC.

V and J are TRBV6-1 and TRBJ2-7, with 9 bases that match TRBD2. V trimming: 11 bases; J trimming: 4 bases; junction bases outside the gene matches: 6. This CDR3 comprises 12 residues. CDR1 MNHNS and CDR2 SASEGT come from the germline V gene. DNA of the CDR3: TGTGCCTGCGGGACTAGCACATACGAGCAGTACTTC. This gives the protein CACGTSTYEQYF.

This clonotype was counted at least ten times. The CDR3 nucleotides read TGCGCCAGCAGCTCACGACTAGCGGCCTACAATGAGCAGTTCTTC. This gives the protein CASSSRLAAYNEQFF. The V gene is TRBV4-1, the J gene TRBJ2-1; 9 bases map to TRBD2. Losses at the gene ends were 5 bases for V and 2 bases for J; bases not matched to a gene: 4. Germline assignment: CDR1 MGHRA and CDR2 YSYEKL. The CDR3 contains 15 residues.

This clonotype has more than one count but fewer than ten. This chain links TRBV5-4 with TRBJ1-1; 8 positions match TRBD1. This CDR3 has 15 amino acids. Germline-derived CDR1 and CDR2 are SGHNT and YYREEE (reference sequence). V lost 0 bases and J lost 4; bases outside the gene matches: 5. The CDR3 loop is CASSLGGQAPTEAFF. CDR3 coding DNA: TGTGCCAGCAGCTTGGGGGGACAGGCCCCCACTGAAGCTTTCTTT.

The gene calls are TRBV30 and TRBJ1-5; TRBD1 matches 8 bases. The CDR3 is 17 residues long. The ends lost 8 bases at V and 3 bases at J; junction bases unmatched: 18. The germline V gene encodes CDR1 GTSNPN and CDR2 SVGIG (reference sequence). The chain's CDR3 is CAGTGRILTETNQPQHF. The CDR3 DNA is TGTGCCGGGACAGGTAGAATCCTCACCGAGACCAATCAGCCCCAGCATTTT.

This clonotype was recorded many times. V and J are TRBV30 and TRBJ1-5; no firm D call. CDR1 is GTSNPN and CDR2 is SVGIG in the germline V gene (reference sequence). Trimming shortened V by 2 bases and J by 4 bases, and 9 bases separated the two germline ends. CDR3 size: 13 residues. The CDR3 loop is CAWSSAGNQPQHF. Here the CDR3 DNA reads TGTGCCTGGAGTTCTGCTGGGAATCAGCCCCAGCATTTT.